Reported below is one T cell receptor (beta chain). Original methodology: For the immunoSEQ data, sequences were junction-only without quality scores, so filtering differed. Using immunoSEQ multiplex PCR, the repertoire was profiled, and TCRdb retains in-frame clones only, with some absent. Clonal size and the V and J genes are those of that table, whereas D and trimming came from the DNA. Altogether roughly 680,000 clones are present, approximately 72% being singletons, with the ten largest covering roughly 1.8%. This sample is part of a study of shared clonotypes between healthy human individuals. Study-wide context: CD8 memory received one plate per donor, CD8 naive two, CD4 memory three and CD4 naive three.

All participating donors were Caucasian adults from Nashville, Tennessee. This CDR3 has 15 amino acids. V was clipped by 0 bases and J by 4 bases; unmatched bases: 0. Germline V gene data show CDR1 as ENHRY and CDR2 as SYGVKD. The TCR comes from a woman younger than 45 in good health. Material: memory CD4+ T cells sorted from blood. Subset of the sample: CD45RA-negative fraction. The chain carries TRBV10-3 and TRBJ2-7; 13 nucleotides line up with TRBD2. The CDR3 loop is CAISESTSGRYEQYF. The CDR3 nucleotides are TGTGCCATCAGTGAGTCGACTAGCGGGAGGTACGAGCAGTACTTC.